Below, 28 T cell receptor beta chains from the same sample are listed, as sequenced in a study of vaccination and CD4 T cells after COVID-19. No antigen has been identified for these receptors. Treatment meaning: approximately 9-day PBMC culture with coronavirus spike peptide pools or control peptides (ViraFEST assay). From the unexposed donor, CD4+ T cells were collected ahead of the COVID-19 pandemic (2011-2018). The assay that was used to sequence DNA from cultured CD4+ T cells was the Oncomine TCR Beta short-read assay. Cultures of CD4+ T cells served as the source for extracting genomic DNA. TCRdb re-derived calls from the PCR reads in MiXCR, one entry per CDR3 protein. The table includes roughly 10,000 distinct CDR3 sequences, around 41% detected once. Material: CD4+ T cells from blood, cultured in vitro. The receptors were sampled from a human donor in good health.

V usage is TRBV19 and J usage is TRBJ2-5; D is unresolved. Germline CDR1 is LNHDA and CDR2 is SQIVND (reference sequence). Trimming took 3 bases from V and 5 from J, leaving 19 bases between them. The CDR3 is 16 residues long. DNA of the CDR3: TGTGCCAGTAGTATGGGGTCCGGCCAGGTACGGGAGACCCAGTACTTC. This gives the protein CASSMGSGQVRETQYF.

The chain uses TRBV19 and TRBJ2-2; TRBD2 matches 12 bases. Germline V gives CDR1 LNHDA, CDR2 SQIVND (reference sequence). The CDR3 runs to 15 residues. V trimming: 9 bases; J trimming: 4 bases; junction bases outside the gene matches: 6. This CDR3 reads CASSSGRAGTGELFF. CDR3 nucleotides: TGTGCCAGCTCTAGCGGGAGGGCAGGCACCGGGGAGCTGTTTTTT.

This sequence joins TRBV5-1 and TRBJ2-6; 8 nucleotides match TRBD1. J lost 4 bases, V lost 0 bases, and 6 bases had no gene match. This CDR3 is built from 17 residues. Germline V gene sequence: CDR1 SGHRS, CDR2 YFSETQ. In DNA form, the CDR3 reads TGCGCCAGCAGCTTGGGCAGGGGGCTGGGAGGGGCCAACGTCCTGACTTTC. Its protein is CASSLGRGLGGANVLTF.

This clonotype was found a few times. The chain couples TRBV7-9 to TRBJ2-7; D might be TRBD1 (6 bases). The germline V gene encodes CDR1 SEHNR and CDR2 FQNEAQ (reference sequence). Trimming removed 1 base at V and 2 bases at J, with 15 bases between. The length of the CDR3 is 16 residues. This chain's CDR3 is CASSLGQALIPYEQYF. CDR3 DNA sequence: TGTGCCAGCAGCTTAGGACAGGCCCTAATACCCTACGAGCAGTACTTC.

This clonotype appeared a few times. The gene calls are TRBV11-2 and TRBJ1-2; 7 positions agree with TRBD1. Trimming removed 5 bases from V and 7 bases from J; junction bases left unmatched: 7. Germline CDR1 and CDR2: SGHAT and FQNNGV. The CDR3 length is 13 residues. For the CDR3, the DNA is TGTGCCAGCAGCGCCGACAGGGTTGTTGGCTACACCTTC. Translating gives CASSADRVVGYTF.

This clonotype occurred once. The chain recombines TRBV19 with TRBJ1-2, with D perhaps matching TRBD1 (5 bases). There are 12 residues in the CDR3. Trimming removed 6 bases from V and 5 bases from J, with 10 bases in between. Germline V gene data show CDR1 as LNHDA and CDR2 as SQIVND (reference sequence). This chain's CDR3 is CASSDPGYGYTF. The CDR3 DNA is TGTGCCAGTAGCGACCCAGGGTATGGCTACACCTTC. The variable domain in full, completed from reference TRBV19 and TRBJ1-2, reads DGGITQSPKYLFRKEGQNVTLSCEQNLNHDAMYWYRQDPGQGLRLIYYSQIVNDFQKGDIAEGYSVSREKKESFPLTVTSAQKNPTAFYLCASSDPGYGYTFGSGTRLTVV.

The CDR3 nucleotides read TGCACCAGCAGGCCAGGGTCAGGGACCTACGAGCAGTACTTC. It codes for CTSRPGSGTYEQYF. The chain links TRBV1 to TRBJ2-7; the table's TRBD1 call for D was not verified on the DNA. TRBV1 is tagged as a pseudogene. This CDR3 contains 14 residues.

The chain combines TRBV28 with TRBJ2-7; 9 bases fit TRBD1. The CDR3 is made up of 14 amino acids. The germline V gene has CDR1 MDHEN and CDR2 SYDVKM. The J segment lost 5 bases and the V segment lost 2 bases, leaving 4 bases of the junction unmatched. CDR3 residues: CASSLIQGANEQYF. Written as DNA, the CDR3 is TGTGCCAGCAGTTTAATACAGGGGGCCAACGAGCAGTACTTC.

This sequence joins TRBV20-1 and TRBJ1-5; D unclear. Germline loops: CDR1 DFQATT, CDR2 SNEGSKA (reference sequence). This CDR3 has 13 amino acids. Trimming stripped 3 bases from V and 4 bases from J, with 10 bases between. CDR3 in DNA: TGCAGTGCTAGTGAGTCAGTTAATCAGCCCCAGCATTTT. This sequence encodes CSASESVNQPQHF.

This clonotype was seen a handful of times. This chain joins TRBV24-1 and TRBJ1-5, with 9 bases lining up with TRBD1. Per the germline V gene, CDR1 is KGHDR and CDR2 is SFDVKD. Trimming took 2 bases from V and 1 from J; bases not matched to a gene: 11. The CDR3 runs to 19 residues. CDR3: CATSDSLRDRVRSNQPQHF. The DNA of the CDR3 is TGTGCCACCAGTGATTCCCTCCGGGACAGGGTGAGGAGCAATCAGCCCCAGCATTTT.

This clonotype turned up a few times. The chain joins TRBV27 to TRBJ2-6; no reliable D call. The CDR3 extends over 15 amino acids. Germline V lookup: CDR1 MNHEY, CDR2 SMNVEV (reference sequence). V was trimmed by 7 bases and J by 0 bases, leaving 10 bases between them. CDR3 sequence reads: CASTLDNSGANVLTF. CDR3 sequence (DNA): TGTGCCAGCACCCTAGACAACTCTGGGGCCAACGTCCTGACTTTC.

The CDR3 loop reads CASSPLAVGGAGELFF. CDR3 nucleotides: TGTGCCAGCAGCCCATTAGCGGTGGGAGGTGCCGGGGAGCTGTTTTTT. The chain has TRBV7-8 and TRBJ2-2, with D possibly being TRBD2 (6 bases). Germline V gene lookup returns CDR1 SGHVS and CDR2 FQNEAQ. V was clipped by 5 bases and J by 6 bases, with 19 bases between them. This CDR3 has 16 residues.

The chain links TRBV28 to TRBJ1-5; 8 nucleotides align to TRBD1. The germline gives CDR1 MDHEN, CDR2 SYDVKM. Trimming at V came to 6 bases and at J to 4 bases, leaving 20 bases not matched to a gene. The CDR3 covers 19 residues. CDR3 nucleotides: TGTGCCAGCAGCCTAGGACAGGGACTTATGAGCGGACTAAATCAGCCCCAGCATTTT. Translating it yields CASSLGQGLMSGLNQPQHF.

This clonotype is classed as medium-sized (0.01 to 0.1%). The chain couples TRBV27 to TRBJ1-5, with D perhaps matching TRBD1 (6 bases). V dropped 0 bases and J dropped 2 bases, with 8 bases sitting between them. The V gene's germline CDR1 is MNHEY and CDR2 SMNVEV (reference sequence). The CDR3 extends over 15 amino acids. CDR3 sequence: CASSLSRQGNQPQHF. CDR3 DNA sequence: TGTGCCAGCAGTTTATCGAGACAGGGCAATCAGCCCCAGCATTTT.

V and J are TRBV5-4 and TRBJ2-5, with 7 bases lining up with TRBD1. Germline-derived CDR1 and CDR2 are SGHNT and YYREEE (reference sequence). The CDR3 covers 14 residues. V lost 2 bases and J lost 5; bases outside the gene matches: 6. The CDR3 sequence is CASSLQGTRETQYF. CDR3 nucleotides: TGTGCCAGCAGCTTACAGGGGACCAGGGAGACCCAGTACTTC.

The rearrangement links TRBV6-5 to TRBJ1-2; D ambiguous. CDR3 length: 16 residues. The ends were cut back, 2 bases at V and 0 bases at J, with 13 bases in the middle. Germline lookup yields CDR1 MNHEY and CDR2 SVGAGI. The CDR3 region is CASSYGFPLANYGYTF. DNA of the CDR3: TGTGCCAGCAGTTACGGCTTCCCATTAGCTAACTATGGCTACACCTTC.

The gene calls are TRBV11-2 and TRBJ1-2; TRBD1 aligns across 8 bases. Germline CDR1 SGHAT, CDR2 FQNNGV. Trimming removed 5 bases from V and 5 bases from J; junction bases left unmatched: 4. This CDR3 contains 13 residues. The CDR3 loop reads CASSPGQGYGYTF. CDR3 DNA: TGTGCCAGCAGCCCTGGACAGGGTTATGGCTACACCTTC.

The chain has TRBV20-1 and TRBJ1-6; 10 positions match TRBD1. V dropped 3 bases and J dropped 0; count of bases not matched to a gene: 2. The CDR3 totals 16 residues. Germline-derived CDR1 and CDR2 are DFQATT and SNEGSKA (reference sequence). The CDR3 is CSARDRGSSYNSPLHF. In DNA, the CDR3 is TGCAGTGCTAGGGACAGGGGGTCCTCCTATAATTCACCCCTCCACTTT.

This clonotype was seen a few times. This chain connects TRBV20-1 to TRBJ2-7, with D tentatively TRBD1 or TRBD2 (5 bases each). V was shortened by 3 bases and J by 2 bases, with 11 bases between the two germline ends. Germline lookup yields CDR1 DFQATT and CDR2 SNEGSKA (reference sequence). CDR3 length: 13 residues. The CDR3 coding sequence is TGCAGTGCTAGTCGAGGGGCCCCCTACGAGCAGTACTTC. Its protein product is CSASRGAPYEQYF.

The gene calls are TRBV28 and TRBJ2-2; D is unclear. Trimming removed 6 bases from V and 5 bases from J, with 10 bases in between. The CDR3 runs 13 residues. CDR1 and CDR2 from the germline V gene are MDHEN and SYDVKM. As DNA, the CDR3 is TGTGCCAGCAGCAAAGGAGATACCGGGGAGCTGTTTTTT. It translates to CASSKGDTGELFF.

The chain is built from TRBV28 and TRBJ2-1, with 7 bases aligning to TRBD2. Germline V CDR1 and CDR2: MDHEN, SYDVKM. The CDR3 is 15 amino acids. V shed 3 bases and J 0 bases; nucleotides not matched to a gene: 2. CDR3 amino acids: CASSFGGSSYNEQFF. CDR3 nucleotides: TGTGCCAGCAGTTTCGGCGGGAGCTCCTACAATGAGCAGTTCTTC.

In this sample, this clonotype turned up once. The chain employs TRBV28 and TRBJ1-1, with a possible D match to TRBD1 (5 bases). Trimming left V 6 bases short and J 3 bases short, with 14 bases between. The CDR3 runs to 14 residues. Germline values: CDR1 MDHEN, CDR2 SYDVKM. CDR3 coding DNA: TGTGCCAGCAGCTCTGCTACAGGACACACTGAAGCTTTCTTT. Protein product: CASSSATGHTEAFF.

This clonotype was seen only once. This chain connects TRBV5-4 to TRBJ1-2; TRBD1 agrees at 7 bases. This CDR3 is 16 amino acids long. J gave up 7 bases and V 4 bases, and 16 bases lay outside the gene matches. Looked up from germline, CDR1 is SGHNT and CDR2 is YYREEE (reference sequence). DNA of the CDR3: TGTGCCAGCAGCAGCGCCAGGGGGGGCGGTTTATTTGGCTACACCTTC. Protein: CASSSARGGGLFGYTF.

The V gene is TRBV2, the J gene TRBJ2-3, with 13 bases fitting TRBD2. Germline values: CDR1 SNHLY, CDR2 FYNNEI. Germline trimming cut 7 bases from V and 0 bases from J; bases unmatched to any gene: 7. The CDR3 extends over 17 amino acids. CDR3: CASIAGTSGKSTDTQYF. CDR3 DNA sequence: TGTGCCAGCATTGCGGGGACTAGCGGGAAGAGCACAGATACGCAGTATTTT.

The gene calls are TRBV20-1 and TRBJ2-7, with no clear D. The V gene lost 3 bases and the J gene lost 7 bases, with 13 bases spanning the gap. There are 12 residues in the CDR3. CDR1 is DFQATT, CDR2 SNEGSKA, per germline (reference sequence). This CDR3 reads CSASTGPQEQYF. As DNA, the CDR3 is TGCAGTGCTAGCACGGGCCCCCAGGAGCAGTACTTC.

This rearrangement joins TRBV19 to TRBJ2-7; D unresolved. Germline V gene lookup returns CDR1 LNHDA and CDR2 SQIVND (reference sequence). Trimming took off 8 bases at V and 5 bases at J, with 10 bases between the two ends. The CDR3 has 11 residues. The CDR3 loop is CASRNRDEQYF. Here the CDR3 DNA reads TGTGCCAGTCGAAATAGGGACGAGCAGTACTTC.

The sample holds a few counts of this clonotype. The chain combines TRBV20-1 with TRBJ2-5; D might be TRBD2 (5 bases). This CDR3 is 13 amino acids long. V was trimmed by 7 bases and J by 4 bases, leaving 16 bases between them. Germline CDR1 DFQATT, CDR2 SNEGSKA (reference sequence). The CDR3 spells CSVEGSAGETQYF. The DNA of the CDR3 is TGCAGTGTAGAGGGAAGCGCGGGAGAGACCCAGTACTTC.

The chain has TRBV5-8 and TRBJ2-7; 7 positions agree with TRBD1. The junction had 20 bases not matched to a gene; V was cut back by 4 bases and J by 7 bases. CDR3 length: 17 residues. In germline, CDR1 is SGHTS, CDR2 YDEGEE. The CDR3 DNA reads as TGTGCCAGCAGCCTCATTGCCGACAGGGCGGTGACGGGAGAGCAGTACTTC. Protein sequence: CASSLIADRAVTGEQYF. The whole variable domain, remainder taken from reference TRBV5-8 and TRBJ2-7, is EAGVTQSPTHLIKTRGQQATLRCSPISGHTSVYWYQQALGLGLQFLLWYDEGEERNRGNFPPRFSGRQFPNYSSELNVNALELEDSALYLCASSLIADRAVTGEQYFGPGTRLTVT.